This T cell receptor beta chain came from a study of tumor and adjacent non-tumor tissue in lung cancer. Looking at the study overall: Histology: about 13 adenocarcinoma, a couple of squamous cell carcinoma, 1 small cell lung cancer.

Three rounds of nested PCR, following a modified ARM-PCR protocol, produced the TCRbeta library. Each CDR3 protein gets one entry after TCRdb re-called the multiplex PCR reads with MiXCR. The sample includes more than 55,000 distinct CDR3 sequences, roughly three quarters of them seen just once. Overall study findings and caveats: Compared with tumor, normal lung showed significantly lower TCR diversity. In normal lung, the top 100 clones were significantly more dominant than in tumor. Shorter survival was associated with higher TCR diversity in tumors.

Germline CDR1 is LNHDA and CDR2 is SQIVND (reference sequence). The CDR3 extends over 15 amino acids. V lost 11 bases to trimming and J lost 2 bases, with 18 bases between them. About this clonotype: Its specificity is unknown.

This sample's RNA came from whole unsorted tissue. More than 3 cm separated this lung sample from the edge of the tumor. The sequence was collected from a man aged 55 to 69 with non-small cell lung cancer. The chain couples TRBV19 to TRBJ2-2; TRBD2 is a possible D gene (5 bases). The sequencing sample was made of distant non-tumor lung tissue. In DNA, the CDR3 is TGTGCCTTAGGGAGCGTGAGGACCAACACCGGGGAGCTGTTTTTT. The encoded protein is CALGSVRTNTGELFF.